A single sample gave rise to the 30 T cell receptor beta chains below, sequenced in a study of TIL therapy for anti-PD-1-resistant metastatic lung cancer. Sequencing used immunoSEQ v3. Only in-frame clones appear in the TCRdb table, and some are missing; sequencing was by immunoSEQ multiplex PCR. The sample has about 60,000 clones, around nine tenths seen once. Time point defined: pre-treatment sample, taken before nivolumab and TIL therapy. This sample comprised blood, obtained at baseline. The receptor set was obtained from a person aged 25-80 years with non-small cell lung cancer.

V usage is TRBV7-6 and J usage is TRBJ2-2; 8 bases are a match to TRBD1. With 3 bases clipped from V and 3 bases from J, the junction kept 6 bases outside the gene matches. The CDR3 runs to 16 residues. Germline V gives CDR1 SGHVS, CDR2 FNYEAQ. CDR3 region: CASSFTGTGYTGELFF. The DNA of the CDR3 is TGTGCCAGCAGCTTTACAGGGACAGGATACACCGGGGAGCTGTTTTTT.

The chain uses TRBV6-5 and TRBJ2-7; TRBD2 matches at 8 bases. The V gene's germline CDR1 is MNHEY and CDR2 SVGAGI. Losses at the gene ends were 11 bases for V and 6 bases for J; bases not matched to a gene: 15. The CDR3 contains 14 residues. CDR3 in DNA: TGTGCCGGAGCGATAGCGGGATCGGGTGGCGAGCAGTACTTC. Protein product: CAGAIAGSGGEQYF.

A word on this clone: This same CDR3 is encoded by further DNA sequences in the sample. V gene TRBV18 combines with J gene TRBJ1-2; no firm D call. V shed 3 bases and J shed 2 bases, with 7 bases lying between them. The CDR3 extends over 13 amino acids. Germline-derived CDR1 and CDR2 are KGHSH and LQKENI. CDR3 amino acids: CASSPTGNYGYTF. CDR3 nucleotides: TGTGCCAGCTCACCGACGGGCAACTATGGCTACACCTTC.

The chain employs TRBV27 and TRBJ2-7; TRBD1 is a possible D gene (8 bases). The CDR3 is 15 amino acids. CDR1 and CDR2 from the germline V gene are MNHEY and SMNVEV (reference sequence). V lost 8 bases to trimming and J lost 5 bases, with 22 bases between them. The CDR3 DNA sequence: TGTGCCAGCCGGTCAGGGGGCGCGGGGGTCCACGAGCAGTACTTC. It encodes CASRSGGAGVHEQYF.

The chain recombines TRBV6-5 with TRBJ1-1; unclear D gene. The V and J ends lost 0 bases and 1 base respectively, with 9 bases between them. The germline V gene encodes CDR1 MNHEY and CDR2 SVGAGI. The CDR3 runs to 15 residues. CDR3 nucleotides: TGTGCCAGCAGTTACTCGAACGTGGAGAACACTGAAGCTTTCTTT. Its translation is CASSYSNVENTEAFF.

V and J are TRBV12-3 or TRBV12-4 and TRBJ1-1; 7 nucleotides agree with TRBD1. This CDR3 has 13 residues. Trimming cost V 8 bases and J 0 bases; bases outside gene matches: 3. The CDR3 region has the DNA TGTGCCAGCCAGACAGGGATGAACACTGAAGCTTTCTTT. As protein: CASQTGMNTEAFF.

The chain combines TRBV14 with TRBJ2-1; TRBD1 matches 7 bases. J gave up 3 bases and V 5 bases, and 7 bases lay outside the gene matches. The CDR3 has 15 amino acids. Germline assignment: CDR1 SGHDN and CDR2 FVKESK. CDR3 sequence reads: CASSIQGSFYNEQFF. In DNA form, the CDR3 reads TGTGCCAGCAGCATACAGGGGAGTTTCTACAATGAGCAGTTCTTC.

The chain employs TRBV24-1 and TRBJ1-1, with D possibly TRBD1 on 6 matching bases. Germline loops: CDR1 KGHDR, CDR2 SFDVKD. The CDR3 loop spans 14 amino acids. Trimming took 9 bases from V and 3 from J, leaving 16 bases between them. CDR3 region: CATGRGAGYTEAFF. CDR3 DNA sequence: TGTGCCACCGGTCGGGGGGCGGGTTACACTGAAGCTTTCTTT.

V gene TRBV30 combines with J gene TRBJ2-3; TRBD2 matches at 11 bases. The V segment lost 3 bases and the J segment 0 bases; nucleotides outside the gene matches: 5. This CDR3 region has 16 residues. Germline CDR1 reads GTSNPN; CDR2 reads SVGIG (reference sequence). The CDR3 DNA is TGTGCCTGGAGGGGATGGACTAGCGGGAGCACAGATACGCAGTATTTT. Translation gives CAWRGWTSGSTDTQYF.

The rearrangement links TRBV19 to TRBJ1-1, with a weak D call TRBD1 (6 bases). V lost 10 bases and J 5 bases, leaving 29 bases between the germline ends. Germline V gene lookup returns CDR1 LNHDA and CDR2 SQIVND (reference sequence). The CDR3 is made up of 17 amino acids. The CDR3 loop reads CATPLARGPNPGTEAFF. The CDR3 bases are TGTGCCACCCCCTTGGCCAGGGGCCCTAACCCAGGGACTGAAGCTTTCTTT. The full variable domain, its missing parts supplied by reference TRBV19 and TRBJ1-1, is DGGITQSPKYLFRKEGQNVTLSCEQNLNHDAMYWYRQDPGQGLRLIYYSQIVNDFQKGDIAEGYSVSREKKESFPLTVTSAQKNPTAFYLCATPLARGPNPGTEAFFGQGTRLTVV.

This chain joins TRBV5-1 and TRBJ1-6, with 12 bases fitting TRBD1. V shed 4 bases and J 10 bases; nucleotides not matched to a gene: 9. This CDR3 is 16 amino acids long. Germline loops: CDR1 SGHRS, CDR2 YFSETQ. CDR3 bases: TGCGCCAGCAGCCTAGGGACAGGGGGCCCGACCTCACCCCTCCACTTT. Translated, it gives CASSLGTGGPTSPLHF.

This chain joins TRBV6-5 and TRBJ1-2, with D tentatively TRBD1 (6 bases). The CDR3 contains 15 residues. Looked up from germline, CDR1 is MNHEY and CDR2 is SVGAGI. V shed 0 bases and J shed 7 bases, with 15 bases lying between them. CDR3 sequence: CASSYSPQGIAGYTF. In nucleotides, the CDR3 is TGTGCCAGCAGTTACTCGCCGCAGGGGATAGCTGGCTACACCTTC.

V usage is TRBV18 and J usage is TRBJ2-5, with D maybe TRBD2 (7 bases). Per germline, CDR1 KGHSH and CDR2 LQKENI. The length of the CDR3 is 17 residues. With 3 bases removed from V and 5 bases from J, the gap between germline ends came to 22 bases. CDR3 protein: CASSPPRGGRISETQYF. The CDR3 coding sequence is TGTGCCAGCTCACCGCCAAGGGGGGGACGAATCTCGGAGACCCAGTACTTC.

The CDR3 reads CASSVATGTNTGELFF. The DNA for the CDR3 is TGTGCCAGCAGCGTAGCAACAGGGACGAACACCGGGGAGCTGTTTTTT. The chain combines TRBV9 with TRBJ2-2; D might be TRBD1 (6 bases). The CDR3 runs to 16 residues. Germline values: CDR1 SGDLS, CDR2 YYNGEE. Trimming shortened V by 0 bases and J by 0 bases, and 9 bases separated the two germline ends.

V is TRBV19 and J is TRBJ1-3; the D is unclear. CDR3 length: 13 residues. The germline gives CDR1 LNHDA, CDR2 SQIVND (reference sequence). Trimming pared 7 bases from V and 2 bases from J, leaving 9 bases between. CDR3 region: CASIQPPGNTIYF. For the CDR3, the DNA is TGTGCCAGTATTCAACCACCTGGAAACACCATATATTTT.

The V call is TRBV30, the J call TRBJ1-2; possibly TRBD1 for D (6 bases). Per the germline V gene, CDR1 is GTSNPN and CDR2 is SVGIG (reference sequence). V lost 2 bases, J lost 0 bases, and 16 bases lay in between. This CDR3 is 16 amino acids long. CDR3 amino acids: CAWSIGATGTNYGYTF. CDR3 nucleotide sequence: TGTGCCTGGAGTATCGGCGCCACAGGGACTAACTATGGCTACACCTTC.

The chain joins TRBV5-1 to TRBJ1-4, with D possibly TRBD1 on 5 matching bases. Trimming took 0 bases from V and 7 from J, leaving 13 bases between them. The CDR3 has 15 amino acids. Looked up from germline, CDR1 is SGHRS and CDR2 is YFSETQ. This chain's CDR3 is CASSLVGREVEKLFF. The CDR3 nucleotides read TGCGCCAGCAGCTTGGTCGGCAGGGAAGTTGAAAAACTGTTTTTT.

The rearrangement joins TRBV3-1 (or the pseudogene TRBV3-2) to TRBJ2-3; 10 positions match TRBD2. The CDR3 has 15 amino acids. Germline CDR1 LGHDT, CDR2 YNNKEL (reference sequence). V shed 4 bases, J shed 3 bases, and the junction held 4 bases outside the gene matches. Here the CDR3 DNA reads TGTGCCAGCAGCCTAGCGGGGGGTACGACAGATACGCAGTATTTT. Translating it yields CASSLAGGTTDTQYF.

This clone was seen a handful of times. The gene calls are TRBV6-5 and TRBJ2-7; 9 bases map to TRBD2. The CDR3 runs 13 residues. Germline lookup yields CDR1 MNHEY and CDR2 SVGAGI. V gave up 5 bases and J gave up 9 bases; unmatched junction bases: 8. This chain's CDR3 is CASSQSSGRRQYF. CDR3 bases: TGTGCCAGCAGTCAATCCAGCGGGAGGCGGCAGTACTTC.

The V and J genes are TRBV7-2 and TRBJ2-1; 8 nucleotides line up with TRBD2. The CDR3 runs 15 residues. CDR1 and CDR2 (germline): SGHTA, FQGNSA. With V trimmed by 0 bases and J by 6 bases, 4 bases remained unmatched. As DNA, the CDR3 is TGTGCCAGCAGCTTAGCGTGGACTAGCAGCAATGAGCAGTTCTTC. Translation gives CASSLAWTSSNEQFF.

J is TRBJ1-3 and V is TRBV6-6; D not certain. In germline, CDR1 is MNHNY, CDR2 SVGAGI (reference sequence). The CDR3 extends over 16 amino acids. Trimming took 5 bases from V and 2 from J, leaving 16 bases between them. In DNA form, the CDR3 reads TGTGCCAGCAGTCCAACGGGATTCGGGGCTGGAAACACCATATATTTT. Residues: CASSPTGFGAGNTIYF.

The chain has TRBV6-5 and TRBJ2-7; TRBD2 agrees at 10 bases. V lost 0 bases and J lost 4; bases outside the gene matches: 3. The CDR3 extends over 15 amino acids. Per germline, CDR1 MNHEY and CDR2 SVGAGI. CDR3 DNA sequence: TGTGCCAGCAGTTACTCTTCTAGCGGGGGATACGAGCAGTACTTC. Residues: CASSYSSSGGYEQYF.

This clone was counted a few times. V usage is TRBV9 and J usage is TRBJ2-7, with 7 bases lining up with TRBD1. The CDR3 length is 15 residues. V dropped 0 bases and J dropped 2; count of bases not matched to a gene: 5. Germline values: CDR1 SGDLS, CDR2 YYNGEE. CDR3 sequence reads: CASSVGRDSTYEQYF. The DNA of the CDR3 is TGTGCCAGCAGCGTAGGACGGGACAGCACCTACGAGCAGTACTTC.

The chain joins TRBV4-2 to TRBJ2-7; 7 bases are shared with TRBD1. Germline-derived CDR1 and CDR2 are LGHNA and YNFKEQ. This CDR3 is built from 14 residues. J gave up 5 bases and V 3 bases, and 7 bases lay outside the gene matches. The CDR3 sequence: CASSQPGGLNEQYF. DNA of the CDR3: TGTGCCAGCAGCCAGCCAGGGGGTCTCAACGAGCAGTACTTC.

The rearrangement joins TRBV5-6 to TRBJ2-1; 7 bases line up with TRBD2. J gave up 5 bases and V 0 bases, and 2 bases lay outside the gene matches. The CDR3 length is 14 residues. Germline values: CDR1 SGHDT, CDR2 YYEEEE. The CDR3 coding sequence is TGTGCCAGCAGCTTGGCTAGCGGAAACAATGAGCAGTTCTTC. It translates to CASSLASGNNEQFF.

V gene TRBV4-1 combines with J gene TRBJ1-2, with D unclear. The CDR3 is 14 amino acids. Trimming took off 1 base at V and 7 bases at J, with 13 bases between the two ends. Germline CDR1 reads MGHRA; CDR2 reads YSYEKL. The CDR3 here is CASSQGVRASGYTF. Written as DNA, the CDR3 is TGCGCCAGCAGCCAAGGGGTACGGGCAAGTGGCTACACCTTC.

The chain carries TRBV10-3 and TRBJ2-1, with a tentative D call TRBD1 (6 bases). Trimming pared 4 bases from V and 4 bases from J, leaving 26 bases between. The CDR3 covers 19 residues. Germline loops: CDR1 ENHRY, CDR2 SYGVKD. CDR3 in amino acids: CAISAIVPWGQGRYNEQFF. CDR3 in DNA: TGTGCCATCAGTGCGATCGTTCCCTGGGGGCAGGGGCGATACAATGAGCAGTTCTTC.

The rearrangement links TRBV18 to TRBJ1-1; D might be TRBD1 (5 bases). The CDR3 totals 14 residues. In germline, CDR1 is KGHSH, CDR2 LQKENI. Trimming stripped 8 bases from V and 1 base from J, with 14 bases between. This CDR3 is CASVSGTANTEAFF. The CDR3 DNA reads TGTGCCAGCGTATCCGGGACGGCGAACACTGAAGCTTTCTTT.

The chain has TRBV5-6 and TRBJ1-1; D is unclear. The V gene's germline CDR1 is SGHDT and CDR2 YYEEEE. The V end lost 4 bases, the J end lost 0 bases, and 16 bases lay between the germline ends. The CDR3 sequence is 16 residues long. CDR3 protein: CASSPNKGGMNTEAFF. The CDR3 bases are TGTGCCAGCAGCCCTAACAAGGGAGGGATGAACACTGAAGCTTTCTTT.

The chain combines TRBV7-6 with TRBJ2-1; D might be TRBD1 (6 bases). Trimming took off 3 bases at V and 0 bases at J, with 18 bases between the two ends. Germline CDR1 SGHVS, CDR2 FNYEAQ. The CDR3 contains 18 residues. The CDR3 loop reads CASSLSSRRGSSYNEQFF. The CDR3 region has the DNA TGTGCCAGCAGCTTGTCCTCTCGTAGGGGGAGCTCCTACAATGAGCAGTTCTTC.